This TCR beta chain was obtained from a study of radiotherapy plus CTLA-4 blockade in lung cancer. Only in-frame clones appear in the TCRdb table, and some are missing; sequencing was by immunoSEQ multiplex PCR. This table holds more than 100,000 clones, 80% to 90% found once. J lost 8 bases, V lost 6 bases, and 7 bases had no gene match. Germline CDR1 and CDR2: MNHEY and SMNVEV (reference sequence). There are 14 residues in the CDR3. V gene TRBV27 combines with J gene TRBJ2-2; 9 nucleotides match TRBD1. The source is a human donor with non-small cell lung cancer that progressed on radiotherapy plus ipilimumab. The sample was peripheral blood, taken from a patient treated with radiotherapy plus ipilimumab. For the CDR3, the DNA is TGTGCCAGCAGGGGACAGGGACGGACGGGGGAGCTGTTTTTT. Translated: CASRGQGRTGELFF.